This T cell receptor (beta chain) was documented in a study of T cell changes during pregnancy in multiple sclerosis. Sequencing was performed with immunoSEQ multiplex PCR; in TCRdb, only in-frame clones are kept and a portion is missing. This table has about 80,000 clones, about 93% appearing once. Germline-derived CDR1 and CDR2 are SGHAT and FQNNGV. This CDR3 spans 13 amino acids. The V and J ends lost 5 bases and 0 bases respectively, with 6 bases between them. The material was peripheral blood, obtained after pregnancy. The TCR sequence derives from a female donor in good health, enrolled as a control in a pregnancy study. V usage is TRBV11-2 and J usage is TRBJ2-3; unclear D gene. For the CDR3, the DNA is TGTGCCAGCAGCCCACTTAGCACAGATACGCAGTATTTT. Its translation: CASSPLSTDTQYF. Supplemented by reference TRBV11-2 and TRBJ2-3, the full variable domain reads EAGVAQSPRYKIIEKRQSVAFWCNPISGHATLYWYQQILGQGPKLLIQFQNNGVVDDSQLPKDRFSAERLKGVDSTLKIQPAKLEDSAVYLCASSPLSTDTQYFGPGTRLTVL.